This T cell receptor beta chain was captured in a study of cytomegalovirus exposure and HLA in healthy donors. Overall study results and limits: Whilst most TCR sequences proved rare, a subset of public TCRs occurred across many donors.

V trimming: 0 bases; J trimming: 5 bases; junction bases outside the gene matches: 7. The CDR3 runs to 16 residues. Germline assignment: CDR1 MNHNY and CDR2 SVGAGI (reference sequence). Comments on this clone: Antigen unknown.

Using immunoSEQ multiplex PCR, the repertoire was profiled, and TCRdb retains in-frame clones only, with some absent. The sample includes approximately 150,000 clones, 85% to 90% of them seen just once. The sequenced sample was PBMCs. The origin of this receptor is a woman aged 18-29 years in good health and CMV-seropositive. The chain employs TRBV6-6 and TRBJ2-4, with TRBD1 identical over 7 bases. CDR3 DNA sequence: TGTGCCAGCAGTTACTCCCGGGACAGACGGCAAAACATTCAGTACTTC. Its protein product is CASSYSRDRRQNIQYF.